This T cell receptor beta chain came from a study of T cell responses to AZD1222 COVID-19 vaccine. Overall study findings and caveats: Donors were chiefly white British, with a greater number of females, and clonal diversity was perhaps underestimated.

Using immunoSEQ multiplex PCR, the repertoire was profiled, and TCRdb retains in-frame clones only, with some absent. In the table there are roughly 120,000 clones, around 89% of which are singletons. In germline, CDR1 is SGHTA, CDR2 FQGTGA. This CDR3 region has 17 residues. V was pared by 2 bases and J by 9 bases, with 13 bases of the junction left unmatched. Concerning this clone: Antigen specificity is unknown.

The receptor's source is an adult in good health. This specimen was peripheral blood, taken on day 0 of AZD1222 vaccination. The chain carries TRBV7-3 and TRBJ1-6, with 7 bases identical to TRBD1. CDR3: CASSLGYRGDVGSPLHF. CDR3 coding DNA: TGTGCCAGCAGCTTAGGGTACAGGGGAGACGTGGGTTCACCCCTCCACTTT.